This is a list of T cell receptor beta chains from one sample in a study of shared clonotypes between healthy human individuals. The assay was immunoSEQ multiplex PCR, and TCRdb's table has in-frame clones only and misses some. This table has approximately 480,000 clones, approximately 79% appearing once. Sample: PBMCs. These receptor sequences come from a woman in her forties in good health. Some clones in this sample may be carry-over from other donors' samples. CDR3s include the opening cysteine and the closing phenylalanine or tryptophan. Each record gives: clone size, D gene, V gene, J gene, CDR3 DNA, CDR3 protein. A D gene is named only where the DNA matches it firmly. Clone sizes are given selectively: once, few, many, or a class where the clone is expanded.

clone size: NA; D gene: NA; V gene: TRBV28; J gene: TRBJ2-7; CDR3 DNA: TGTGCCAGCAGTTCAGGGGCCCTCTACGAGCAGTACTTC; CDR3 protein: CASSSGALYEQYF
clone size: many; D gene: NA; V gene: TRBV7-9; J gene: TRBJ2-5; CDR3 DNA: TGTGCCAGCAGCTTGACTGGGGGGGAGACCCAGTACTTC; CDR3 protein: CASSLTGGETQYF
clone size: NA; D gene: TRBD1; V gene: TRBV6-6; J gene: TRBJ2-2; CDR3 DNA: TGTGCCAGCACAGACAGGGTCGGGGAGCTGTTTTTT; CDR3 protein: CASTDRVGELFF
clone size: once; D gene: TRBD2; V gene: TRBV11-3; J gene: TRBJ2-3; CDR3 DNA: TGTGCCAGCAGCTTAGGGAGGACTAGCGACACAGATACGCAGTATTTT; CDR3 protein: CASSLGRTSDTDTQYF
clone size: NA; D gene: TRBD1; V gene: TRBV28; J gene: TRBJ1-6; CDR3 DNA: TGTGCCAGCAGTTTACTTGCAGGGGGCAATAATTCACCCCTCCACTTT; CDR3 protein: CASSLLAGGNNSPLHF
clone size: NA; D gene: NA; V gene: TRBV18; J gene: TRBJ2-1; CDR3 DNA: TGTGCCAGCTCACCAGAGATGGACAATGAGCAGTTCTTC; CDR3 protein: CASSPEMDNEQFF
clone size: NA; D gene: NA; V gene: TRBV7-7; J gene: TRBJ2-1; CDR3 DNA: TGTGCTAGCAGCTTAGGGACTTCGGGCAATGAGCAGTTCTTC; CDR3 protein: CASSLGTSGNEQFF
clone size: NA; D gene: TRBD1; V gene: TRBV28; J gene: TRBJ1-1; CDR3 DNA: TGTGCCAGCAGTCCCCAGGGGGACGGCTTAAACACTGAAGCTTTCTTT; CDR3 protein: CASSPQGDGLNTEAFF
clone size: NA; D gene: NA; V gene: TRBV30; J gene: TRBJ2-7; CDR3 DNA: TGTGCCTGGAGGCGCCCCTTCGGGGGTAACGAGCAGTACTTC; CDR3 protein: CAWRRPFGGNEQYF
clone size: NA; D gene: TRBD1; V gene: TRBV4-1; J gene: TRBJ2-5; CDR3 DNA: TGCGCCAGCAGCCAAGATGGGACAGGGCAAGAGACCCAGTACTTC; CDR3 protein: CASSQDGTGQETQYF
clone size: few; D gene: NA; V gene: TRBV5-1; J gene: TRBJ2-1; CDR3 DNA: TGCGCCAGCAGCTTGAATGTTGGGACAAGAAACAATGAGCAGTTCTTC; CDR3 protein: CASSLNVGTRNNEQFF
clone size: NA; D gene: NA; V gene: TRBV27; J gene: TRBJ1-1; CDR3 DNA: TGTGCCAGCAGGCCCTACGGGGGGAGTACTGAAGCTTTCTTT; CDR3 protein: CASRPYGGSTEAFF
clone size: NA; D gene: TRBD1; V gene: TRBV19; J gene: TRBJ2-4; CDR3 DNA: TGTGCCAGTAGTATAGCCGGACAGGGGGCGGTTGGAAACGAAAACATTCAGTACTTC; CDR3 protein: CASSIAGQGAVGNENIQYF
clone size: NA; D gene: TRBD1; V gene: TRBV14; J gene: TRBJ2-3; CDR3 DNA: TGTGCCAGCAGCAAAAAGAACCGGGACAGGGGGCAAGATACGCAGTATTTT; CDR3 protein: CASSKKNRDRGQDTQYF
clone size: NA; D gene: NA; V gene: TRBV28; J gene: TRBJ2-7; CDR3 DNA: TGTGCCAGCAGTGCCCGAACAGGGAGGCTCTACGAGCAGTACTTC; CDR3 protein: CASSARTGRLYEQYF
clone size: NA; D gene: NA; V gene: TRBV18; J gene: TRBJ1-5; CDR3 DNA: TGTGCCAGCTCACCAGGTCCCCCGACTTACTATAGCAATCAGCCCCAGCATTTT; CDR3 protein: CASSPGPPTYYSNQPQHF
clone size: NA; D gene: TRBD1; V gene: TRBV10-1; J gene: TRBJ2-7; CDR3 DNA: TGCGCCAGCAAGGGGGCAGGCTTCTACGAGCAGTACTTC; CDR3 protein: CASKGAGFYEQYF
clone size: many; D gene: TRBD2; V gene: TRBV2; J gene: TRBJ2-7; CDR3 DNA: TGTGCCAGCAGTGAATCACTAGCGGGACTAGACTACGAGCAGTACTTC; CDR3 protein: CASSESLAGLDYEQYF
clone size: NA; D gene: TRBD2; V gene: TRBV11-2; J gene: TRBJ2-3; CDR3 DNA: TGTGCCAGCAGCTTACACCTAGCGGGAGATACGCAGTATTTT; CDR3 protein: CASSLHLAGDTQYF
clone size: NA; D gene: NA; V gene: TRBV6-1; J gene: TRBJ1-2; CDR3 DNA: TGTGCCAGCAGTCGGCCAGCTAACTATGGCTACACCTTC; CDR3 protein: CASSRPANYGYTF
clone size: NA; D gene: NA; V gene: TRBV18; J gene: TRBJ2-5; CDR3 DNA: TGTGCCAGCTCACCCCCATCCGGCCAAGAGACCCAGTACTTC; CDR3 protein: CASSPPSGQETQYF
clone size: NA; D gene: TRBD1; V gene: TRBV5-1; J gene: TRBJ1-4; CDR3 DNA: TGCGCCAGCAGCCCCGGAGGACAGGGAAAACTGTTTTTT; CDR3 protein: CASSPGGQGKLFF
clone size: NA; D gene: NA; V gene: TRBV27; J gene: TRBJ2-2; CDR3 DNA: TGTGCCAGCAGTTTCTCTCCGGCCCCTACCGGGGAGCTGTTTTTT; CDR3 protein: CASSFSPAPTGELFF
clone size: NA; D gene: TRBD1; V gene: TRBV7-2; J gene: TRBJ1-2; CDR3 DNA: TGTGCCAGCAGTCCTGCGGGACAGGCGGGGGGCTACACCTTC; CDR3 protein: CASSPAGQAGGYTF
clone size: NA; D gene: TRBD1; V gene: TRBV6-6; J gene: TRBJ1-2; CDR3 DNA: TGTGCCAGCGGAGGGGGAGCCGGGACAGGGGTCAATGGCTACACCTTC; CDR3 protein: CASGGGAGTGVNGYTF
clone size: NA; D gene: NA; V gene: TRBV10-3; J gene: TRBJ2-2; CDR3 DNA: TGTGCCATCAGTGACCTTCTGGGCACCGGGGAGCTGTTTTTT; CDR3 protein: CAISDLLGTGELFF
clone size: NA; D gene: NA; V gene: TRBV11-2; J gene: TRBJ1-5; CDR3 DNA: TGTGCCAGCAGCTTATTTGGGGGGCAGCCCCAGCATTTT; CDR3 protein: CASSLFGGQPQHF
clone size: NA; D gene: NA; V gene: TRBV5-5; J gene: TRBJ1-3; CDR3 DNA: TGTGCCAGCAGCTTGGCCGAGTTGAGGGGCTCGGGAAACACCATATATTTT; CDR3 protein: CASSLAELRGSGNTIYF
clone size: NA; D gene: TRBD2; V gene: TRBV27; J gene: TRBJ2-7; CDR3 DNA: TGTGCCAGCAGACGGGACTACGGGGGCGAGCAGTACTTC; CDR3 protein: CASRRDYGGEQYF
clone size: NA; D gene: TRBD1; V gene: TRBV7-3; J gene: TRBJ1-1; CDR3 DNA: TGTGCCAGCAGCGGCGGGACAGGGGGCACTGAAGCTTTCTTT; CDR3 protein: CASSGGTGGTEAFF
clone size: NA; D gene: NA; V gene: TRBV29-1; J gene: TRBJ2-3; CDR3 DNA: TGCAGCGTCAGGGTTGGGGGCACAGATACGCAGTATTTT; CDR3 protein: CSVRVGGTDTQYF
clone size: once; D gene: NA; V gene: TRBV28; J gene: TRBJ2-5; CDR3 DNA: TGTGCCAGCAGTTTATTTTCGGGCTCACCGGAGACCCAGTACTTC; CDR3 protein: CASSLFSGSPETQYF
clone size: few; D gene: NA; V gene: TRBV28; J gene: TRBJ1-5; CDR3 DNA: TGTGCCAGCAGTTTATACAGAAATCAGCCCCAGCATTTT; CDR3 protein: CASSLYRNQPQHF